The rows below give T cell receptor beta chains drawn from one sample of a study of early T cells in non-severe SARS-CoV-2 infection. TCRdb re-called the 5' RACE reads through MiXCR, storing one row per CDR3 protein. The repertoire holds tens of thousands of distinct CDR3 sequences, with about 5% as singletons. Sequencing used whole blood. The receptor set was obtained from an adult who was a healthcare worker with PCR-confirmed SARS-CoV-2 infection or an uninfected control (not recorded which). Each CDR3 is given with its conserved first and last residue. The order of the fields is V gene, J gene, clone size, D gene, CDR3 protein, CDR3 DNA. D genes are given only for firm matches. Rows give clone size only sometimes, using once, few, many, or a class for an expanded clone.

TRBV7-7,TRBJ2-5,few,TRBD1,CASSRGQGDTQYF,TGTGCCAGCAGCCGGGGACAGGGGGATACCCAGTACTTC
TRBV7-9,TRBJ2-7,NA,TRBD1,CASSPGTGGVDEQYF,TGTGCCAGCAGCCCGGGGACAGGGGGCGTCGACGAGCAGTACTTC
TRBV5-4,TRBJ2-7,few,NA,CASSLAGVPEQYF,TGTGCCAGCAGCTTGGCGGGAGTACCCGAGCAGTACTTC
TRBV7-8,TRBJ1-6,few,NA,CASSLYGRTLRSPLHF,TGTGCCAGCAGCCTTTATGGAAGGACATTGCGTTCACCCCTCCACTTT
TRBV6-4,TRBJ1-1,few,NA,CASSDNGGEAFF,TGTGCCAGCAGTGATAATGGGGGTGAAGCTTTCTTT
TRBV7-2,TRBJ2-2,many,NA,CASSFGVNTGELFF,TGTGCCAGCAGCTTCGGAGTAAACACCGGGGAGCTGTTTTTT
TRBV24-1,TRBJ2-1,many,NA,CATSAGGSYNEQFF,TGTGCCACCAGTGCCGGCGGGTCCTACAATGAGCAGTTCTTC
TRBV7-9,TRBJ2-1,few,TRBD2,CASSFSGSFSYNEQFF,TGTGCCAGCAGCTTTAGCGGGAGCTTCTCCTACAATGAGCAGTTCTTC
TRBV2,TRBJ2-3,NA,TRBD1,CAPTGGTDTQYF,TGTGCACCGACAGGGGGGACAGATACGCAGTATTTT
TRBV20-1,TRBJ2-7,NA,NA,CSARAGRTGTPNEQYF,TGCAGTGCTAGAGCCGGAAGAACCGGGACACCAAACGAGCAGTACTTC
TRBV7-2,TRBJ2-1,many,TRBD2,CASSLGRLAGVNEQFF,TGTGCCAGCAGCTTAGGTAGACTAGCGGGAGTCAATGAGCAGTTCTTC
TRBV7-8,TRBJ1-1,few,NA,CASSLQQAHTEAFF,TGTGCCAGCAGCTTACAACAGGCTCACACTGAAGCTTTCTTT
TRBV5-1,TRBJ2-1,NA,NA,CASSLDGYAYNEQFF,TGCGCCAGCAGCTTGGACGGTTACGCCTACAATGAGCAGTTCTTC
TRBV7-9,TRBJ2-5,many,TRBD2,CASSKGLAALQETQYF,TGTGCCAGCAGCAAGGGACTAGCGGCTCTCCAAGAGACCCAGTACTTC
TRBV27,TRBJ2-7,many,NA,CASSKTGRGHEQYF,TGTGCCAGCAGTAAGACAGGGAGGGGACACGAGCAGTACTTC
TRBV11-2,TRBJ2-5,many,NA,CASSPSWQGAETQYF,TGTGCCAGCAGCCCGTCTTGGCAAGGGGCAGAGACCCAGTACTTC
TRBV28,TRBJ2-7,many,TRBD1,CASSPGDRLSYEQYF,TGTGCCAGCAGCCCCGGGGACAGGCTATCCTACGAGCAGTACTTC
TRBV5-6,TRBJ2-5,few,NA,CASSLAFGETQYF,TGTGCCAGCAGCTTGGCGTTTGGGGAGACCCAGTACTTC
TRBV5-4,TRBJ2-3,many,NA,CASSFVPASSTDTQYF,TGTGCCAGCAGCTTTGTGCCAGCCTCTAGCACAGATACGCAGTATTTT
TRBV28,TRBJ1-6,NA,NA,CASSIPAWQGAPLHF,TGTGCCAGCAGTATCCCCGCATGGCAAGGGGCACCCCTCCACTTT
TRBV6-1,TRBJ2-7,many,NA,CASIEAPKKYEQYF,TGTGCCAGCATTGAGGCTCCCAAAAAATACGAGCAGTACTTC
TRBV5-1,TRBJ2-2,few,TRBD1,CASSPPGQGIVGELFF,TGCGCCAGCAGCCCACCGGGACAGGGGATAGTCGGGGAGCTGTTTTTT